This T cell receptor (beta chain) was identified in a study of OX40 agonist ivuxolimab in advanced cancers. Points from the study as a whole: Both CD4+ and CD8+ T cell populations in blood had undergone clonal expansion by week 6 at 0.1 to 3.0 mg/kg.

Produced via immunoSEQ multiplex PCR; TCRdb's table is partial and in-frame only. In the table there are some 40,000 clones, roughly 92% of which are singletons. There are 17 residues in the CDR3. CDR1 SEHNR and CDR2 FQNEAQ come from the germline V gene (reference sequence). V was clipped by 0 bases and J by 8 bases; unmatched bases: 5. Note on this clone: Its target is not known.

The receptor's source is an adult with an advanced solid tumor such as melanoma, head and neck, liver or kidney cancer. J is TRBJ2-1 and V is TRBV7-9; 15 bases align to TRBD2. The input for sequencing was CD4+ or CD8+ T cells sorted from blood, taken in a trial of the OX40 agonist ivuxolimab. The CDR3 reads CASSLAPGLAGGYEQFF. Here the CDR3 DNA reads TGTGCCAGCAGCTTAGCGCCAGGACTAGCGGGAGGGTATGAGCAGTTCTTC.